This record covers a single T cell receptor (beta chain). Its antigen remains unidentified. Per-nucleotide qualities are absent, and no much larger clonotype sits a single base away. TCRdb records Illumina NovaSeq 6000 as the sequencer. cDNA libraries for TCRalpha and TCRbeta were prepared by 5'RACE using constant-segment primers, with sample barcodes and unique molecular identifiers added. Trizol reagent was used to extract RNA from every sample. Libraries were amplified in two PCR steps, with a second sample barcode and Illumina TruSeq adapters added in the second step. Sequencing of libraries was performed on an Illumina NovaSeq with 2 x 150 bp paired-end reads. The paper's processing steps were these. The reads were demultiplexed and collapsed into UMI-guided consensus sequences using migec v1.2.7. With mixcr v2.1.11, UMI consensuses were aligned to TRA and TRB V and J templates and assembled into clonotypes. A clonotype was counted as expanded or contracted only when both edgeR and NoisET called the clonotype significant, with the noise models trained on biological replicates. edgeR calls used a false discovery rate-adjusted p below 0.01 and a log2 fold-change threshold of 1. As an exploratory analysis of dynamics, max-normalized trajectories of the 1000 most abundant clonotypes were examined by PCA with hierarchical clustering. Separately sequenced CD4+ and CD8+ repertoires were used to assign a CD4 or CD8 phenotype to each responding clone. The raw public data were reprocessed by TCRdb itself: fastp quality trimming at Q25, MiXCR clonotype calling, in-frame beta chains only. Every CDR3 protein is listed once, alongside the most common genes and DNA of its rows. TCRdb's processing, not the authors' own work, is the source of the V and J calls. The sample contains roughly 400,000 distinct CDR3 sequences, under 20% of them found a single time. Under 25% of the sample is in the top ten clones.

This record comes from a study of T-cell memory formation after mild COVID-19 (dated by TCRdb to the early 2020s). The study in broad terms: TCR sequence clusters from the two donors were found to be largely donor specific. The cohort was made up of two young adult volunteers, one female and one male, who were previously healthy. In a couple of donors, T-cell clones that expanded and contracted after mild COVID-19 were tracked by sequencing TCRalpha and TCRbeta repertoires over time.

Ficoll-Paque density gradient centrifugation was the method used to isolate PBMCs. The investigation overall reported the following: SARS-CoV-2 specificity of the second-wave clones peaking on day 37 was not confirmed. Contracting CD4+ clones were located mainly in the CM and EM memory subsets, whereas CD8+ clones were found to be enriched in EMRA. Balanced CD4/CD8 phenotypes were observed for clones contracting from day 15 to 85, whereas a bias towards CD4+ was observed for a second wave of clones expanding from day 15 to 37. Only a couple of mild cases were covered by the study, and larger cohorts that include severe cases with pre-infection samples were considered necessary. Some responding clones were detected in pre-infection memory, suggesting pre-existing cross-reactive memory T cells joined the SARS-CoV-2 response.

Spanning cysteine to phenylalanine, the CDR3 consists of 15 amino acids. Only the CDR3 region is kept as DNA, spanning 45 bases read in frame from base 1. The sequence joins TRBV21-1 to TRBJ1-5; TRBD1 is the table's D call and was not checked against the DNA. TRBV21-1 is a pseudogene locus. This TCR was sampled from a man aged 18 to 30 who had mild COVID-19 (a few samples of this study predate the infection). The sample titles of this study are shuffled in the database, so cell type and time point are left out; the donor was told from shared clones. The sequenced sample consisted of PBMCs or a T cell subset sorted from them (not recorded which). The CDR3 here reads CASSKGHLSNQPQHF. In nucleotides, the sequence is TGTGCCAGCAGCAAGGGACACCTTAGCAATCAGCCCCAGCATTTT.